This section outlines one TCR beta chain sequence together with its context. Germline CDR1 reads SGHNT; CDR2 reads YYREEE (reference sequence). The V and J ends lost 4 bases and 4 bases, in that order; junction bases with no gene match: 8. This CDR3 contains 15 residues. This specimen belongs to a study of blood T cell repertoires in COVID-19. Study summary: Samples came from the United States, Italy and Spain, spanning acute and convalescent COVID-19. Nucleic acid was either cDNA or gDNA, and it came from T cells, B-cell-depleted T cells, or PBMCs.

In the study's own analysis: Estimation of nucleated cell counts was performed using reference gene primer amplification. Here immunoSEQ multiplex PCR was the method, and the copy in TCRdb shows in-frame clones only, minus some. D and trimming were read from the DNA, whereas the V and J calls and clone size are those reported in that table. The sample records around 340,000 clones, around 82% being singletons. The chain links TRBV5-4 to TRBJ2-7; 10 bases line up with TRBD1. The receptor was isolated from a man aged 25-40 years with active or convalescent COVID-19. The sequencing input was peripheral blood. CDR3 DNA: TGTGCCAGCAGCGAAGACAGGGGGCTCAGGTACGAGCAGTACTTC. This encodes CASSEDRGLRYEQYF.